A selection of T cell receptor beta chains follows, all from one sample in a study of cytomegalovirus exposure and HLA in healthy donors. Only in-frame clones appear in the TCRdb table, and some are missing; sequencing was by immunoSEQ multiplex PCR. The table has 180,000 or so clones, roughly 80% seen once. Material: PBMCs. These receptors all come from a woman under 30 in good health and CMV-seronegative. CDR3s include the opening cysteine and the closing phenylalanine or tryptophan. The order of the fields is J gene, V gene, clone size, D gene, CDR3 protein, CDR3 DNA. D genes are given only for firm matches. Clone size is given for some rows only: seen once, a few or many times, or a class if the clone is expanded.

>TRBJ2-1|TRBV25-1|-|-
CASRKRDYNEQFF
TGTGCCAGCCGAAAGAGGGACTACAATGAGCAGTTCTTC
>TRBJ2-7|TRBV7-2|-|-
CASSLLSTYEQYF
TGTGCCAGCAGCCTCCTTTCTACCTACGAGCAGTACTTC
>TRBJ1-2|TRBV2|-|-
CASSENSGGYGYTF
TGTGCCAGCAGTGAAAATAGCGGAGGCTATGGCTACACCTTC
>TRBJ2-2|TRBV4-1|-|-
CASSQAGIYTGELFF
TGCGCCAGCAGCCAAGCTGGCATTTACACCGGGGAGCTGTTTTTT
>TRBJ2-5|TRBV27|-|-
CASSLGRGETQYF
TGTGCCAGCAGTTTAGGTAGAGGGGAGACCCAGTACTTC
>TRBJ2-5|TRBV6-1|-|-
CASSSGSSQETQYF
TGTGCCAGCAGTAGCGGGTCGAGCCAAGAGACCCAGTACTTC
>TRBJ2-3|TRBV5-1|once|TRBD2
CASSLAIATSGRADTQYF
TGCGCCAGCAGCTTGGCGATAGCGACTAGCGGGAGGGCAGATACGCAGTATTTT
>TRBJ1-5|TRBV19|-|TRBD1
CASSTVDRGNQPQHF
TGTGCCAGTAGTACAGTGGACAGGGGAAATCAGCCCCAGCATTTT
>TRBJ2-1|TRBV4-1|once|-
CASSIRDNYNEQFF
TGCGCCAGCAGCATCCGGGACAACTACAATGAGCAGTTCTTC
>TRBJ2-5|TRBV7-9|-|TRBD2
CASSLLAGQQETQYF
TGTGCCAGCAGCTTACTAGCGGGTCAACAAGAGACCCAGTACTTC
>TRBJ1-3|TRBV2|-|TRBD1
CASSRSDRAGNTIYF
TGTGCCAGCAGTCGCTCGGACAGGGCCGGAAACACCATATATTTT
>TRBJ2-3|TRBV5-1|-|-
CASSSGTSTDTQYF
TGCGCCAGCAGCTCCGGGACTAGCACAGATACGCAGTATTTT
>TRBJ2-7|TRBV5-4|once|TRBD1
CASSAPGQAYEQYF
TGTGCCAGCAGCGCACCGGGACAGGCCTACGAGCAGTACTTC
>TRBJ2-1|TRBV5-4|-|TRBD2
CASSLDPPTSGGPHSGEQFF
TGTGCCAGCAGCTTGGACCCCCCGACTAGCGGAGGGCCTCATTCGGGTGAGCAGTTCTTC
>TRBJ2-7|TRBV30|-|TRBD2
CAWNRREKYEQYF
TGTGCCTGGAATCGGCGGGAGAAATACGAGCAGTACTTC
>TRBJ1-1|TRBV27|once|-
CASSADFISTEAFF
TGTGCCAGCAGTGCCGACTTCATATCCACTGAAGCTTTCTTT
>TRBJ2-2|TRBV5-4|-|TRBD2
CASSGGLAGVVSGELFF
TGTGCCAGCAGCGGGGGTCTAGCGGGAGTTGTCTCCGGGGAGCTGTTTTTT
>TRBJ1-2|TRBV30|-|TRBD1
CAWSVERGPYGYTF
TGTGCCTGGAGTGTTGAGAGGGGGCCTTATGGCTACACCTTC
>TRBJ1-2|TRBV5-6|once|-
CASSLAETFGSSRGGYTF
TGTGCCAGCAGCTTGGCAGAAACCTTTGGGTCCTCACGGGGTGGCTACACCTTC
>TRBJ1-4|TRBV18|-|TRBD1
CASSPRQGGATNEKLFF
TGTGCCAGCTCACCAAGACAGGGGGGCGCAACTAATGAAAAACTGTTTTTT
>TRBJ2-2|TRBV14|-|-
CASSQARGTGELFF
TGTGCCAGCAGCCAAGCGCGAGGGACCGGGGAGCTGTTTTTT
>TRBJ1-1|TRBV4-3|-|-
CASSQGTFSSEAFF
TGCGCCAGCAGCCAAGGGACATTCTCTTCCGAAGCTTTCTTT
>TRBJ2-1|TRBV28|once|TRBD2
CASSLAGGIFSGNEQFF
TGTGCCAGCAGTCTTGCGGGAGGTATATTTTCAGGCAATGAGCAGTTCTTC
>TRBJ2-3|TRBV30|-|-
CAWNRIRTQYF
TGTGCCTGGAACAGGATACGCACGCAGTATTTT
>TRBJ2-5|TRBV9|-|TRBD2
CASSVGLTSGRAGETQYF
TGTGCCAGCAGCGTAGGTTTGACTAGCGGGAGGGCGGGAGAGACCCAGTACTTC
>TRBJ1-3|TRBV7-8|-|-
CASSSTPRGYSGNTIYF
TGTGCCAGCAGCTCTACTCCCAGGGGATACTCTGGAAACACCATATATTTT
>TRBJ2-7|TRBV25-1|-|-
CASSDVSYEQYF
TGTGCCAGCAGTGACGTTTCCTACGAGCAGTACTTC
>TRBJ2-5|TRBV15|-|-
CATSRVLDQETQYF
TGTGCCACCAGCAGAGTCCTAGACCAAGAGACCCAGTACTTC
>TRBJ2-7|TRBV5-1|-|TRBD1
CASSLYGTGAYEQYF
TGCGCCAGCAGCTTGTATGGGACAGGGGCCTACGAGCAGTACTTC
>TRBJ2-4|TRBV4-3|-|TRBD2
CASSRTPAGEVGNIQYF
TGCGCCAGCAGCAGGACCCCAGCGGGAGAGGTTGGGAACATTCAGTACTTC
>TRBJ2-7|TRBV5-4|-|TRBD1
CASSSDRVGFGEQYF
TGTGCCAGCAGCTCGGACAGGGTTGGCTTTGGGGAGCAGTACTTC
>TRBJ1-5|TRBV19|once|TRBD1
CATTDRAVEPQHF
TGTGCCACCACAGACAGGGCGGTCGAACCCCAGCATTTT
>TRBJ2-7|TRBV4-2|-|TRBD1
CASSQWDRGYEQYF
TGTGCCAGCAGCCAATGGGACAGGGGATACGAGCAGTACTTC
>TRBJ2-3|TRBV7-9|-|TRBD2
CASSSGTSGYTDTQYF
TGTGCCAGCAGCTCTGGGACTAGCGGCTACACAGATACGCAGTATTTT
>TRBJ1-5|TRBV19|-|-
CASATQGPQPQHF
TGTGCCAGTGCCACCCAGGGTCCTCAGCCCCAGCATTTT
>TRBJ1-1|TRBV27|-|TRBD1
CASSFLQGAGETEAFF
TGTGCCAGCAGTTTTCTACAGGGGGCTGGTGAGACTGAAGCTTTCTTT
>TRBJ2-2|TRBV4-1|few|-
CASSTTVPIGGELFF
TGCGCCAGCAGCACTACTGTCCCTATTGGCGGGGAGCTGTTTTTT
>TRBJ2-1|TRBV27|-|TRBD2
CASSPDSLSGGYNEQFF
TGTGCCAGCAGTCCGGACTCACTAAGCGGGGGTTACAATGAGCAGTTCTTC
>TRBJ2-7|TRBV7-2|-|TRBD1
CASSWTGSSYEQYF
TGTGCCAGCAGCTGGACAGGAAGCTCCTACGAGCAGTACTTC
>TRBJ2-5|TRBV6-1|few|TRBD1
CASRTGGWETQYF
TGTGCCAGCAGGACAGGGGGCTGGGAGACCCAGTACTTC
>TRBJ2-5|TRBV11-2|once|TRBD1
CASSLAGRGRVGETQYF
TGTGCCAGCAGCTTAGCTGGCAGGGGGCGCGTCGGGGAGACCCAGTACTTC
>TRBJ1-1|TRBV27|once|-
CASRRPGDQNTEAFF
TGTGCCAGCAGGCGTCCAGGGGATCAAAACACTGAAGCTTTCTTT
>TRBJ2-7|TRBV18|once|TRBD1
CASSPYGTGVSYEQYF
TGTGCCAGCTCACCCTATGGGACAGGGGTGAGCTACGAGCAGTACTTC
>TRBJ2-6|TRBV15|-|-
CATSRDPGGPGSGANVLTF
TGTGCCACCAGCAGAGATCCCGGGGGGCCGGGGTCTGGGGCCAACGTCCTGACTTTC
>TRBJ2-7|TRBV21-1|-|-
CASSRLGRTSYEQYF
TGTGCCAGCAGCAGGCTAGGGAGGACCTCCTACGAGCAGTACTTC
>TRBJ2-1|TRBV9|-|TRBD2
CASSETASGSYEQFF
TGTGCCAGCAGCGAGACGGCTAGCGGGAGTTATGAGCAGTTCTTC
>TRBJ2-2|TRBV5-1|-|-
CASSLLQVANTGELFF
TGCGCCAGCAGCTTGTTACAGGTCGCGAACACCGGGGAGCTGTTTTTT
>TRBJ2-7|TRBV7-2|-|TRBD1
CASSLVGTEPYEQYF
TGTGCCAGCAGCTTAGTAGGGACAGAACCCTACGAGCAGTACTTC
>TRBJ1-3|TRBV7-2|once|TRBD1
CASSSQGAGGNTIYF
TGTGCCAGCAGTTCACAGGGGGCGGGGGGAAACACCATATATTTT
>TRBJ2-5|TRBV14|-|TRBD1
CASSQQGTGTQYF
TGTGCCAGCAGCCAACAGGGGACAGGGACCCAGTACTTC
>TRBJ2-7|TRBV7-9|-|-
CASSLDSQSSYEQYF
TGTGCCAGCAGCTTAGACAGCCAGAGCTCCTACGAGCAGTACTTC